The entry below describes one T cell receptor (beta chain). Time point specified: patch test 3, about 24 weeks after DPC sensitization. Treatment of the sample: therapeutic diphenylcyclopropenone sensitization with weekly scalp DPC. RNA extraction used unfractionated whole blood as the source of total RNA. The CDR3 sequence is 15 residues long. The germline V gene encodes CDR1 MNHEY and CDR2 SMNVEV (reference sequence). After removal of 5 bases from V and 10 bases from J, the junction contained 14 bases not matched to a gene. This sample stems from a study of human T cells and chemical hapten exposure. TCRdb re-derived calls from the RACE reads in MiXCR, one entry per CDR3 protein. In the table there are some 39,000 distinct CDR3 sequences, approximately 9.5% of which are singletons.

The chain has TRBV27 and TRBJ2-5, with 9 bases aligning to TRBD1. The sequence derives from a man aged 50 to 59 with alopecia areata. Some clones in this sample may be carry-over from other donors' samples. Sequences were derived from whole blood, sampled in connection with sensitization to the hapten diphenylcyclopropenone (DPC). CDR3 residues: CASSLSGTGLVGQYF. CDR3 nucleotides: TGTGCCAGCAGTCTTTCCGGGACAGGGCTCGTGGGCCAGTACTTC.